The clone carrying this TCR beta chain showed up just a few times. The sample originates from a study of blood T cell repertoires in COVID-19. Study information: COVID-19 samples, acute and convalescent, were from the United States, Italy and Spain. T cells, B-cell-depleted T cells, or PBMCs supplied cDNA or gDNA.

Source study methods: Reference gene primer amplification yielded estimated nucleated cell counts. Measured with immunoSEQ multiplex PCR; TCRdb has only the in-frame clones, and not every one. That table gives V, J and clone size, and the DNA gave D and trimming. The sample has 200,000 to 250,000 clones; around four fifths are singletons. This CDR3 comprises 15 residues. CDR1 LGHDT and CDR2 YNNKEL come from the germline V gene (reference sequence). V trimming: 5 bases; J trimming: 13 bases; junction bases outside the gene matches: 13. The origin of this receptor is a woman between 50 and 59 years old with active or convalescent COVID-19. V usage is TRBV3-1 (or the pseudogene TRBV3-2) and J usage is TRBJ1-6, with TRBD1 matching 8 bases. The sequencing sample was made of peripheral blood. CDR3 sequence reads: CASSSRTGRLGPLHF. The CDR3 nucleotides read TGTGCCAGCAGCTCGCGGACAGGGAGGTTAGGTCCCCTCCACTTT.